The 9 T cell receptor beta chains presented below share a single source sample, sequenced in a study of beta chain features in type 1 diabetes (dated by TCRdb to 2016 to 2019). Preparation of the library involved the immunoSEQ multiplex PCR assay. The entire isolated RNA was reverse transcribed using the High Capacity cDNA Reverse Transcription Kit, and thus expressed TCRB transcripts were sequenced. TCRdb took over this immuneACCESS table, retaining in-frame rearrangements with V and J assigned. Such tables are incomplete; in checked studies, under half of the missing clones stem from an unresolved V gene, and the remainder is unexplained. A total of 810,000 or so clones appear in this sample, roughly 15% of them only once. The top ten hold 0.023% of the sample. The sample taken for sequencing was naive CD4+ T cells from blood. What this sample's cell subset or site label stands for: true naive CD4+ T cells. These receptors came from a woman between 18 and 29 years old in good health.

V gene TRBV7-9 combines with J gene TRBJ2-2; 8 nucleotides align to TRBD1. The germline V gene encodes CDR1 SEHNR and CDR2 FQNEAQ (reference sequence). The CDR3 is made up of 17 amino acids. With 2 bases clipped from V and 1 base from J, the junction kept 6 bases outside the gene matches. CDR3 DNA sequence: TGTGCCAGCAGCTTACGGACAGGGCCAAAGAACACCGGGGAGCTGTTTTTT. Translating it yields CASSLRTGPKNTGELFF.

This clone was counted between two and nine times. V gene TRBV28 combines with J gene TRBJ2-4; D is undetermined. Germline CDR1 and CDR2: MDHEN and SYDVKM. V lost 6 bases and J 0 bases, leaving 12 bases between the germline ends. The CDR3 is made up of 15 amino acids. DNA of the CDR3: TGTGCCAGCAGGCTCGGTGGCCTAGCCAAAAACATTCAGTACTTC. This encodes CASRLGGLAKNIQYF.

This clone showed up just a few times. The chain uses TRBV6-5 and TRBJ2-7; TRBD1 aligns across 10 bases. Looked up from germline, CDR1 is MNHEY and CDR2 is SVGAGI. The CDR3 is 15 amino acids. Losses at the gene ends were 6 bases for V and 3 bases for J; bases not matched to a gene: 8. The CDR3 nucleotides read TGTGCCAGCAGCCCTTGGGACAGGGGCGGCTACGAGCAGTACTTC. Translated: CASSPWDRGGYEQYF.

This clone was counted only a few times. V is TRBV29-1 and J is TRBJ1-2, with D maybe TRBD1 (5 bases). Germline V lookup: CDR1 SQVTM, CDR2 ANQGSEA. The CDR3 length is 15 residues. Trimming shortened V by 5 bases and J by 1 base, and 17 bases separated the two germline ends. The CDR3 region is CSVPEQDNYNYGYTF. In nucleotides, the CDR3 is TGCAGCGTTCCGGAACAGGACAACTATAACTATGGCTACACCTTC.

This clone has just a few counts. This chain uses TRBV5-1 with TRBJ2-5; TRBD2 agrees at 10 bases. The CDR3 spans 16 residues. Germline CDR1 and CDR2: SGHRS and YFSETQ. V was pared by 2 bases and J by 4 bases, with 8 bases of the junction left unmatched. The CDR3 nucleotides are TGCGCCAGCAGCTTTATCCTAGCGGGAGTAGGAGAGACCCAGTACTTC. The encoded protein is CASSFILAGVGETQYF.

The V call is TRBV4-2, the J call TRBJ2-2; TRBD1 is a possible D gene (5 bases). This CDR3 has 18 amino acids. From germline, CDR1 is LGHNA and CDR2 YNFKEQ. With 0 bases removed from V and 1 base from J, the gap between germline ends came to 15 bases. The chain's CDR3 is CASSQERGRQLNTGELFF. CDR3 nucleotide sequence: TGTGCCAGCAGCCAAGAAAGGGGTCGACAACTGAACACCGGGGAGCTGTTTTTT.

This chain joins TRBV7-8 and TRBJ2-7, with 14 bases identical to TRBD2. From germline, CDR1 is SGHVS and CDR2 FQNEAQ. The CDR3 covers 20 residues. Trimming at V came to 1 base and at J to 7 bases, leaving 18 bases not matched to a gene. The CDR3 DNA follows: TGTGCCAGCAGCTTAGAAACAGGGCGACTAGCGGGAGGGCCGTCCCGGGAGCAGTACTTC. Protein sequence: CASSLETGRLAGGPSREQYF.

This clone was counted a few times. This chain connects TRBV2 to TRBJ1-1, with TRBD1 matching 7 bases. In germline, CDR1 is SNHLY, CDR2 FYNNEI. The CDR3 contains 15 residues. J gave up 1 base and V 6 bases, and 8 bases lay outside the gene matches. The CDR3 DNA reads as TGTGCCAGCAGGATAAACAGGGGAGGGAACACTGAAGCTTTCTTT. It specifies CASRINRGGNTEAFF.

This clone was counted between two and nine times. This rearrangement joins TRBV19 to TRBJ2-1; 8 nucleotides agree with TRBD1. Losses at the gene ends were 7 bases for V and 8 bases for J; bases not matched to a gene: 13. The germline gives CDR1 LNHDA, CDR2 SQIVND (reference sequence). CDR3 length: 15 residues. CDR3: CASTTARTGLDEQFF. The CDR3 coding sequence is TGTGCCAGTACCACAGCCCGGACAGGGCTCGATGAGCAGTTCTTC.